The next 9 T cell receptor beta chains were all read from a single sample in a study of PD-L1 blockade in urothelial cancer. Clones were read by immunoSEQ multiplex PCR, and TCRdb kept only the in-frame ones, dropping some. The sample shows roughly 84,000 clones, around 80% of them seen only once. Sequencing used PBMCs, obtained around atezolizumab (anti-PD-L1) treatment. These TCRs come from a man between 65 and 85 years old with urothelial cancer.

This chain links TRBV4-1 with TRBJ1-3, with D unclear. CDR1 is MGHRA, CDR2 YSYEKL, per germline. The CDR3 extends over 15 amino acids. V gave up 0 bases and J gave up 4 bases, with 10 bases separating them. The CDR3 coding sequence is TGCGCCAGCAGCCAAGATTCCGGGATCGGAAACACCATATATTTT. Translated, it gives CASSQDSGIGNTIYF.

V usage is TRBV5-6 and J usage is TRBJ2-1; 7 bases are shared with TRBD2. V lost 4 bases and J lost 6; bases outside the gene matches: 13. Germline CDR1 is SGHDT and CDR2 is YYEEEE. The CDR3 has 16 amino acids. CDR3 loop: CASSPRLARLGNEQFF. In DNA, the CDR3 is TGTGCCAGCAGCCCGAGACTAGCCCGTCTGGGCAATGAGCAGTTCTTC. Full variable domain (remainder filled in from reference TRBV5-6 and TRBJ2-1): DAGVTQSPTHLIKTRGQQVTLRCSPKSGHDTVSWYQQALGQGPQFIFQYYEEEERQRGNFPDRFSGHQFPNYSSELNVNALLLGDSALYLCASSPRLARLGNEQFFGPGTRLTVL.

This clone was detected once. The chain carries TRBV7-2 and TRBJ2-3; 8 bases agree with TRBD2. Per germline, CDR1 SGHTA and CDR2 FQGNSA. V gave up 0 bases and J gave up 0 bases; unmatched junction bases: 5. This CDR3 has 17 residues. Here the CDR3 DNA reads TGTGCCAGCAGCTTAGCGAGAAGCGGGGGTAGCACAGATACGCAGTATTTT. Residues: CASSLARSGGSTDTQYF.

The chain couples TRBV5-4 to TRBJ2-7, with 8 nucleotides matching TRBD1. J gave up 3 bases and V 0 bases, and 2 bases lay outside the gene matches. CDR3 length: 14 amino acids. Germline values: CDR1 SGHNT, CDR2 YYREEE (reference sequence). CDR3 nucleotides: TGTGCCAGCAGCTTGGCCGGACAGGGCTACGAGCAGTACTTC. The encoded protein is CASSLAGQGYEQYF.

The chain recombines TRBV21-1 with TRBJ2-1; the DNA was not compared with TRBD2, the D call given in the table. TRBV21-1 is a pseudogene segment. There are 17 residues in the CDR3. CDR3 DNA: TGTGCCAGCAGCAAAAAGCCGCGCGGGGGGCGTTATCATGAGCAGTTCTTC. This encodes CASSKKPRGGRYHEQFF.

The gene calls are TRBV7-9 and TRBJ2-1; D might be TRBD2 (5 bases). Trimming pared 4 bases from V and 2 bases from J, leaving 15 bases between. In germline, CDR1 is SEHNR, CDR2 FQNEAQ (reference sequence). This CDR3 comprises 16 residues. CDR3 sequence reads: CASSSVLVRAYNEQFF. CDR3 coding DNA: TGTGCCAGCAGCTCCGTACTAGTCCGGGCCTACAATGAGCAGTTCTTC.

V gene TRBV9 combines with J gene TRBJ2-2; 8 bases are shared with TRBD2. V dropped 0 bases and J dropped 6; count of bases not matched to a gene: 1. Per germline, CDR1 SGDLS and CDR2 YYNGEE. This CDR3 has 14 amino acids. Here the CDR3 DNA reads TGTGCCAGCAGCGTAGAACTAGCGGCCGGGGAGCTGTTTTTT. As protein: CASSVELAAGELFF. Full variable domain (rest looked up from reference TRBV9 and TRBJ2-2): DSGVTQTPKHLITATGQRVTLRCSPRSGDLSVYWYQQSLDQGLQFLIQYYNGEERAKGNILERFSAQQFPDLHSELNLSSLELGDSALYFCASSVELAAGELFFGEGSRLTVL.

This clone was seen many times. The sample contains more than one DNA sequence encoding this CDR3. The chain carries TRBV18 and TRBJ1-5; TRBD1 might be the D (5 bases). The germline gives CDR1 KGHSH, CDR2 LQKENI. Trimming pared 4 bases from V and 5 bases from J, leaving 9 bases between. The CDR3 runs 13 residues. CDR3 residues: CASSQGSDQPQHF. The CDR3 nucleotides read TGTGCCAGCTCACAGGGGTCCGATCAGCCCCAGCATTTT.

The chain recombines TRBV5-1 with TRBJ1-1; 10 nucleotides align to TRBD1. From germline, CDR1 is SGHRS and CDR2 YFSETQ. CDR3 size: 17 residues. V lost 0 bases, J lost 3 bases, and 8 bases stayed unmatched. The CDR3 DNA reads TGCGCCAGCAGCTTGGGGGGGGACAGGGGAGTTGACACTGAAGCTTTCTTT. It specifies CASSLGGDRGVDTEAFF.